This T cell receptor (beta chain) was recorded in a study of cytomegalovirus exposure and HLA in healthy donors. Regarding the study as a whole: Later on, analysis showed that most CMV-associated TCR beta chains appeared to be HLA-restricted. The authors judged a highly shared variant cluster likely a sequencing artifact. Most TCR sequences were seen very rarely across donors, but some public TCRs occurred in many.

Germline assignment: CDR1 MGHRA and CDR2 YSYEKL. The CDR3 totals 18 residues. V trimming: 1 base; J trimming: 3 bases; junction bases outside the gene matches: 12. In the PCR, 60 Vbeta and 13 Jbeta primers were used. Some clones are missing from TCRdb's copy, which holds only in-frame ones; the method was immunoSEQ multiplex PCR. The sample consists of over 200,000 clones, approximately 70% of them appearing once. Note on this clone: Its antigen is undetermined.

The receptor's source is a woman aged 30 to 39 in good health and CMV-seronegative. The V and J genes are TRBV4-1 and TRBJ2-7, with 10 bases aligning to TRBD1. What was sequenced was PBMCs. The CDR3: CASSQGGDRGGGDYEQYF. CDR3 coding DNA: TGCGCCAGCAGCCAAGGAGGGGACAGGGGTGGAGGGGACTACGAGCAGTACTTC.